These 25 T cell receptor beta chains came from one sample sequenced in a study of shared clonotypes between healthy human individuals (dated by TCRdb to 2019 to 2021). Library creation used the immunoSEQ multiplex PCR assay. The table was pulled from immuneACCESS by TCRdb, which kept in-frame rearrangements only. Such tables lose some clones; where checked, under half of the loss comes from unresolved V genes, and the rest has no known cause. A total of just over 2,000,000 clones appear in this sample, about 95% of them only once. 0.13% of the sample goes to the ten largest clones. Source material: naive CD4+ T cells sorted from blood. Taken with the paper, the label for cell subset or site translates to: CD45RA+ positively selected. The receptor set was obtained from a man younger than 30 in good health.

Written as DNA, the CDR3 is TGTGCCAGCAGCTTGCGGGGGGCGCAGGGTGAAGCTTTCTTT. It specifies CASSLRGAQGEAFF. This rearrangement joins TRBV7-9 to TRBJ1-1, with D possibly being TRBD1 (6 bases). The CDR3 is made up of 14 amino acids. CDR1 and CDR2 (germline): SEHNR, FQNEAQ (reference sequence). V shed 3 bases and J shed 7 bases, with 15 bases lying between them. The full variable domain, rest sourced from reference TRBV7-9 and TRBJ1-1, is DTGVSQNPRHKITKRGQNVTFRCDPISEHNRLYWYRQTLGQGPEFLTYFQNEAQLEKSRLLSDRFSAERPKGSFSTLEIQRTEQGDSAMYLCASSLRGAQGEAFFGQGTRLTVV.

The rearrangement uses TRBV7-6 and TRBJ2-7; 8 nucleotides line up with TRBD1. Germline V gives CDR1 SGHVS, CDR2 FNYEAQ. The CDR3 is 16 amino acids. V lost 5 bases and J lost 2; bases outside the gene matches: 11. Written as DNA, the CDR3 is TGTGCCAGCAGCCTACGGACAGGGTTCGGGGCCTACGAGCAGTACTTC. This gives the protein CASSLRTGFGAYEQYF.

The V and J genes are TRBV6-1 and TRBJ2-3; TRBD1 matches at 7 bases. The CDR3 totals 15 residues. Germline trimming cut 6 bases from V and 0 bases from J; bases unmatched to any gene: 6. Germline lookup yields CDR1 MNHNS and CDR2 SASEGT. The CDR3 loop is CASREQGTSTDTQYF. The CDR3, as DNA: TGTGCCAGCAGGGAACAGGGGACGAGCACAGATACGCAGTATTTT.

The V call is TRBV6-5, the J call TRBJ2-6, with D unclear. The CDR3 is 14 residues long. Germline loops: CDR1 MNHEY, CDR2 SVGAGI. Trimming left V 1 base short and J 0 bases short, with 1 base between. CDR3 in amino acids: CASSYFSGANVLTF. In DNA, the CDR3 is TGTGCCAGCAGTTACTTCTCTGGGGCCAACGTCCTGACTTTC.

The chain joins TRBV4-3 to TRBJ2-2; TRBD2 might be the D (5 bases). Per the germline V gene, CDR1 is LGHNA and CDR2 is YSLEER. The CDR3 totals 14 residues. V was clipped by 3 bases and J by 6 bases, with 11 bases between them. This CDR3 is CASSHSLAPGELFF. The DNA for the CDR3 is TGCGCCAGCAGCCATAGTCTAGCCCCCGGGGAGCTGTTTTTT.

The chain uses TRBV30 and TRBJ1-1; the D is unclear. Trimming left V 2 bases short and J 8 bases short, with 12 bases between. The CDR3 is 12 amino acids. Germline values: CDR1 GTSNPN, CDR2 SVGIG (reference sequence). CDR3 sequence reads: CAWSLRIGEAFF. The CDR3 nucleotides are TGTGCCTGGAGTTTGAGGATAGGAGAAGCTTTCTTT.

CDR3: CASSLDVVIYEQYF. For the CDR3, the DNA is TGTGCCAGCAGCTTAGATGTAGTCATCTACGAGCAGTACTTC. V usage is TRBV11-2 and J usage is TRBJ2-7; D remains ambiguous. In germline, CDR1 is SGHAT, CDR2 FQNNGV. V was shortened by 0 bases and J by 3 bases, with 9 bases between the two germline ends. The length of the CDR3 is 14 residues.

This chain connects TRBV28 to TRBJ1-1, with 7 bases that match TRBD1. The germline V gene encodes CDR1 MDHEN and CDR2 SYDVKM. The V segment lost 8 bases and the J segment 2 bases; nucleotides outside the gene matches: 14. The CDR3 is made up of 16 amino acids. The CDR3 DNA follows: TGTGCCAGCGATTTACAGGGGCGAGGGTTAAACACTGAAGCTTTCTTT. As protein: CASDLQGRGLNTEAFF. Combining the CDR3 with reference TRBV28 and TRBJ1-1 gives the whole variable domain DVKVTQSSRYLVKRTGEKVFLECVQDMDHENMFWYRQDPGLGLRLIYFSYDVKMKEKGDIPEGYSVSREKKERFSLILESASTNQTSMYLCASDLQGRGLNTEAFFGQGTRLTVV.

V usage is TRBV9 and J usage is TRBJ1-5; 7 positions agree with TRBD1. CDR1 and CDR2 (germline): SGDLS, YYNGEE. This CDR3 comprises 16 residues. J gave up 0 bases and V 4 bases, and 7 bases lay outside the gene matches. The CDR3 sequence is CASSQGGAFSNQPQHF. In DNA form, the CDR3 reads TGTGCCAGCAGCCAGGGGGGAGCCTTTAGCAATCAGCCCCAGCATTTT.

The rearrangement links TRBV13 to TRBJ2-4; D might be TRBD1 (6 bases). Germline-derived CDR1 and CDR2 are PRHDT and FYEKMQ (reference sequence). CDR3 size: 14 residues. The V and J ends lost 5 bases and 6 bases respectively, with 14 bases between them. The CDR3 loop is CASSPIQTGNIQYF. CDR3 nucleotide sequence: TGTGCCAGCAGCCCCATCCAGACAGGAAACATTCAGTACTTC.

The chain carries TRBV4-1 and TRBJ2-1; 9 bases agree with TRBD2. CDR3 length: 15 residues. Germline trimming cut 1 base from V and 6 bases from J; bases unmatched to any gene: 4. Looked up from germline, CDR1 is MGHRA and CDR2 is YSYEKL. Written as DNA, the CDR3 is TGCGCCAGCAGCCAAGCTGTACTAGCGGGCAATGAGCAGTTCTTC. Translating it yields CASSQAVLAGNEQFF.

The rearrangement uses TRBV18 and TRBJ2-5, with D possibly being TRBD2 (6 bases). Germline V gene data show CDR1 as KGHSH and CDR2 as LQKENI. The ends were cut back, 2 bases at V and 4 bases at J, with 8 bases in the middle. The CDR3 has 13 amino acids. CDR3: CASSPGRRETQYF. DNA for the CDR3: TGTGCCAGCTCACCAGGGAGGAGAGAGACCCAGTACTTC.

The chain joins TRBV30 to TRBJ2-6; 10 bases fit TRBD1. The length of the CDR3 is 17 residues. V lost 5 bases, J lost 2 bases, and 9 bases stayed unmatched. The germline gives CDR1 GTSNPN, CDR2 SVGIG (reference sequence). As DNA, the CDR3 is TGTGCCTGGGACAGGGGGCGCACCTACCCTGGGGCCAACGTCCTGACTTTC. Translating it yields CAWDRGRTYPGANVLTF.

On this clone: The identical CDR3 is also encoded by other nucleotide sequences in the sample. The chain combines TRBV11-2 with TRBJ2-5; D may be TRBD1 (5 bases). The CDR3 contains 13 residues. Germline V gene sequence: CDR1 SGHAT, CDR2 FQNNGV. Trimming removed 4 bases at V and 1 base at J, with 7 bases between. The CDR3 spells CASSSQGQETQYF. The CDR3 nucleotides are TGTGCCAGCAGCTCCCAGGGCCAAGAGACCCAGTACTTC.

This sequence joins TRBV19 and TRBJ2-7, with 8 bases lining up with TRBD1. Germline CDR1 LNHDA, CDR2 SQIVND (reference sequence). This CDR3 comprises 13 residues. V lost 5 bases to trimming and J lost 7 bases; unmatched junction nucleotides: 7. CDR3 in amino acids: CASSLRGQGEQYF. CDR3 in DNA: TGTGCCAGTAGTCTCAGGGGGCAAGGGGAGCAGTACTTC.

V gene TRBV15 combines with J gene TRBJ2-2, with D unresolved. Trimming stripped 8 bases from V and 1 base from J, with 11 bases between. In germline, CDR1 is LNHNV, CDR2 YYDKDF (reference sequence). The CDR3 sequence is 14 residues long. The CDR3 bases are TGTGCCACCTCAAGGAACAAGAACACCGGGGAGCTGTTTTTT. It specifies CATSRNKNTGELFF. Full variable domain (rest looked up from reference TRBV15 and TRBJ2-2): DAMVIQNPRYQVTQFGKPVTLSCSQTLNHNVMYWYQQKSSQAPKLLFHYYDKDFNNEADTPDNFQSRRPNTSFCFLDIRSPGLGDTAMYLCATSRNKNTGELFFGEGSRLTVL.

This chain connects TRBV5-1 to TRBJ2-2; D is undetermined. The germline CDR1 and CDR2 sequences are SGHRS and YFSETQ. Trimming stripped 3 bases from V and 4 bases from J, with 7 bases between. CDR3 length: 13 residues. CDR3 nucleotides: TGCGCCAGCAGCTGGGGTAGCACCGGGGAGCTGTTTTTT. Protein: CASSWGSTGELFF. Drawing the rest from reference TRBV5-1 and TRBJ2-2, the complete variable domain is KAGVTQTPRYLIKTRGQQVTLSCSPISGHRSVSWYQQTPGQGLQFLFEYFSETQRNKGNFPGRFSGRQFSNSRSEMNVSTLELGDSALYLCASSWGSTGELFFGEGSRLTVL.

About this clone: This may be a read error, as it is one base from a much larger clone. The V and J genes are TRBV2 and TRBJ1-6, with D maybe TRBD1 (6 bases). CDR1 SNHLY and CDR2 FYNNEI come from the germline V gene. This CDR3 is built from 17 residues. The chain's CDR3 is CASSNPLGAMVNPPLHF. The CDR3 coding sequence is TGTGCCAGCAGCAACCCGCTGGGGGCTATGGTTAATCCACCCCTCCACTTT.

V usage is TRBV6-5 and J usage is TRBJ1-2; D is perhaps TRBD1 (5 bases). CDR1 MNHEY and CDR2 SVGAGI come from the germline V gene. This CDR3 has 13 amino acids. V was shortened by 3 bases and J by 7 bases, with 12 bases between the two germline ends. CDR3 protein: CASSYWGEGGYTF. The CDR3, as DNA: TGTGCCAGCAGTTATTGGGGGGAGGGTGGCTACACCTTC.

The genes are TRBV4-1 and TRBJ2-7; TRBD1 agrees at 9 bases. V lost 4 bases to trimming and J lost 4 bases; unmatched junction nucleotides: 11. CDR3 length: 16 amino acids. Germline V CDR1 and CDR2: MGHRA, YSYEKL. The CDR3 sequence is CASSPGTGSGVYEQYF. The CDR3 DNA follows: TGCGCCAGCAGCCCGGGGACAGGGAGCGGGGTTTACGAGCAGTACTTC.

The chain links TRBV6-1 to TRBJ2-3; 7 bases match TRBD2. Germline V lookup: CDR1 MNHNS, CDR2 SASEGT. Germline trimming cut 6 bases from V and 1 base from J; bases unmatched to any gene: 7. This CDR3 comprises 15 residues. CDR3 loop: CASSDGRRGTDTQYF. CDR3 DNA: TGTGCCAGCAGCGACGGGAGGAGGGGCACAGATACGCAGTATTTT.

The chain recombines TRBV19 with TRBJ1-5; a weak D match, TRBD1 (6 bases). V lost 5 bases to trimming and J lost 0 bases, with 11 bases between them. The CDR3 is made up of 15 amino acids. Germline V gene data show CDR1 as LNHDA and CDR2 as SQIVND (reference sequence). In DNA, the CDR3 is TGTGCCAGTAGTCCCGCAGGGGTTAGCAATCAGCCCCAGCATTTT. It is translated as CASSPAGVSNQPQHF.

The chain couples TRBV6-5 to TRBJ2-1, with 9 bases that match TRBD1. The CDR3 is 15 residues long. CDR1 and CDR2 from the germline V gene are MNHEY and SVGAGI. V lost 2 bases to trimming and J lost 7 bases; unmatched junction nucleotides: 6. The CDR3 reads CASSYMGQGRNEQFF. The CDR3, as DNA: TGTGCCAGCAGTTACATGGGACAGGGTAGAAATGAGCAGTTCTTC.

In the case of this clone: This same CDR3 is encoded by further DNA sequences in the sample. The chain is built from TRBV28 and TRBJ1-5, with a tentative D call TRBD1 (6 bases). Trimming stripped 2 bases from V and 3 bases from J, with 8 bases between. The V gene's germline CDR1 is MDHEN and CDR2 SYDVKM. CDR3 length equals 14 residues. As DNA, the CDR3 is TGTGCCAGCAGTTTACAGGGGAACAATCAGCCCCAGCATTTT. Translation: CASSLQGNNQPQHF.

In the case of this clone: Different DNA sequences within this sample yield the same CDR3. The V and J genes are TRBV27 and TRBJ2-1, with 11 bases fitting TRBD2. Looked up from germline, CDR1 is MNHEY and CDR2 is SMNVEV (reference sequence). V dropped 4 bases and J dropped 7; count of bases not matched to a gene: 3. The CDR3 is 14 residues long. CDR3: CASSSWTSGNEQFF. In DNA, the CDR3 is TGTGCCAGCAGTTCCTGGACTAGCGGGAATGAGCAGTTCTTC.